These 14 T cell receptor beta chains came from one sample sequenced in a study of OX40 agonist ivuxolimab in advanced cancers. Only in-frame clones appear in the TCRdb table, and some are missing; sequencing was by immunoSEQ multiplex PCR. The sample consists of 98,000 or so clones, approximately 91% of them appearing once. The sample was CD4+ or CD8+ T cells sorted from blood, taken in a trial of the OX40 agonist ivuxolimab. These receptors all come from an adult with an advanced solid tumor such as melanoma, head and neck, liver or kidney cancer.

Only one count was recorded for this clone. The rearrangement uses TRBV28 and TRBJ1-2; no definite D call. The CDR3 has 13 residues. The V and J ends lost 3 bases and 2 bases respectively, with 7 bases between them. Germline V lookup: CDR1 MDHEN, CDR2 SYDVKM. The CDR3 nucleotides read TGTGCCAGCAGTTTCCCAGTAAACTATGGCTACACCTTC. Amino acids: CASSFPVNYGYTF.

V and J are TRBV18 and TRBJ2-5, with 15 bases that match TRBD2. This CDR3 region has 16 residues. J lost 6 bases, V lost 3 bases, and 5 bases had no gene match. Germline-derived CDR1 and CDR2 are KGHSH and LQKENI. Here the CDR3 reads CASSPGGTSGRKTQYF. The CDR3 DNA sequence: TGTGCCAGCTCACCGGGGGGGACTAGCGGGAGGAAGACCCAGTACTTC.

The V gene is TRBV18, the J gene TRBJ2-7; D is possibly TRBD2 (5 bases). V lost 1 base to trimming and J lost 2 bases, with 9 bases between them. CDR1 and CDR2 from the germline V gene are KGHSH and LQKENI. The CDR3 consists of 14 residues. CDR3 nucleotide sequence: TGTGCCAGCTCACCACGCGACTACGCCTACGAGCAGTACGTC. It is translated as CASSPRDYAYEQYV.

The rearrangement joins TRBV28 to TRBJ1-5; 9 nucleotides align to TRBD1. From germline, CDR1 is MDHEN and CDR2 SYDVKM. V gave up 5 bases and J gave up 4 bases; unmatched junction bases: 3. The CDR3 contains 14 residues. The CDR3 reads CASSRQGVNQPQHF. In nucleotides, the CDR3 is TGTGCCAGCAGTAGACAGGGGGTAAATCAGCCCCAGCATTTT.

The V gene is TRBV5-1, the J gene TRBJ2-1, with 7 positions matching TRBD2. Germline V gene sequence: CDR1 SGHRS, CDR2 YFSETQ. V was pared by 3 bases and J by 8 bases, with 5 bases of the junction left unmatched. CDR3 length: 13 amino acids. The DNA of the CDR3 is TGCGCCAGCAGCTCTCTCACTAGCGATGAGCAGTTCTTC. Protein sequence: CASSSLTSDEQFF.

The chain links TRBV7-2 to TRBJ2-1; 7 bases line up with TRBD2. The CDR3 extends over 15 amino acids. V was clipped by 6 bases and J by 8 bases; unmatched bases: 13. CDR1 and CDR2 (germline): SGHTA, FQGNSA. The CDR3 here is CASRFSGSRVDEQFF. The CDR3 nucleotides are TGTGCCAGCAGATTTAGCGGGTCCCGAGTCGATGAGCAGTTCTTC.

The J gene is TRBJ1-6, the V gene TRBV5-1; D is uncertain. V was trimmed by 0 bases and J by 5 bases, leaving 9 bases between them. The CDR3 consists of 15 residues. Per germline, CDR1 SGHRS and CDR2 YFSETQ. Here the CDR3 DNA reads TGCGCCAGCAGCTTGGGGCCGGGAGATAATTCACCCCTCCACTTT. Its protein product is CASSLGPGDNSPLHF.

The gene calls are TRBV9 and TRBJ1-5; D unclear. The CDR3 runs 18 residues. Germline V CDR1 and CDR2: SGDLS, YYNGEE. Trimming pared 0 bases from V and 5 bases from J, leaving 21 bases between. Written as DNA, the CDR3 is TGTGCCAGCAGCGTAGGACCCGGACGGGAAGGTTTCCATCAGCCCCAGCATTTT. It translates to CASSVGPGREGFHQPQHF. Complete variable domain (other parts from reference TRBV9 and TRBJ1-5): DSGVTQTPKHLITATGQRVTLRCSPRSGDLSVYWYQQSLDQGLQFLIQYYNGEERAKGNILERFSAQQFPDLHSELNLSSLELGDSALYFCASSVGPGREGFHQPQHFGDGTRLSIL.

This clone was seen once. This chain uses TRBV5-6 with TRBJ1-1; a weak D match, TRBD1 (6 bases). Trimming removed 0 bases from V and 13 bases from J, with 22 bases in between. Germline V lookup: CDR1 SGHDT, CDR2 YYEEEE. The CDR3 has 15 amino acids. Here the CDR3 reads CASSLAGGADQWVFF. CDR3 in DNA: TGTGCCAGCAGCTTGGCTGGGGGGGCGGATCAATGGGTTTTCTTT.

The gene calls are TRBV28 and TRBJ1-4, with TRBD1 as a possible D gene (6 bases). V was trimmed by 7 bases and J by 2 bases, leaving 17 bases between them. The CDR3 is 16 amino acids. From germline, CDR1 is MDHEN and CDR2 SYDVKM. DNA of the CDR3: TGTGCCAGCAACCCAGGGGCTAGTTCCACTAATGAAAAACTGTTTTTT. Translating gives CASNPGASSTNEKLFF.

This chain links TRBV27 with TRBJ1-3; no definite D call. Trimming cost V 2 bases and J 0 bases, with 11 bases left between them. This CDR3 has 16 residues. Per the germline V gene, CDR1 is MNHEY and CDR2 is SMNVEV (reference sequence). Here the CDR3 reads CASSLRSGASGNTIYF. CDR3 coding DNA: TGTGCCAGCAGTTTAAGATCGGGAGCCTCTGGAAACACCATATATTTT.

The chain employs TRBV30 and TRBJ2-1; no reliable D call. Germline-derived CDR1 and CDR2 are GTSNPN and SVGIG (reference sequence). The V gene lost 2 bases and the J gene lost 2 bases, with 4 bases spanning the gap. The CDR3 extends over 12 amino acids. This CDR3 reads CAWSPTYNEQFF. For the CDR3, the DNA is TGTGCCTGGAGTCCCACCTACAATGAGCAGTTCTTC.

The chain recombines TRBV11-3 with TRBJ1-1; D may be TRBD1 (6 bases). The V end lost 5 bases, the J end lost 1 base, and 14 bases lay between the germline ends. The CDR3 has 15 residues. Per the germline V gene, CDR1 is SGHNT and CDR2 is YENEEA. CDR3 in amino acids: CASSPEGGPNTEAFF. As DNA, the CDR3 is TGTGCCAGCAGCCCCGAGGGGGGGCCGAACACTGAAGCTTTCTTT.

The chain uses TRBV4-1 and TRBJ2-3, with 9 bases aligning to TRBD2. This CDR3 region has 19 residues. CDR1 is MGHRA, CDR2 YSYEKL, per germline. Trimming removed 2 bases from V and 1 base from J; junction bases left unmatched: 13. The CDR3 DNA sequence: TGCGCCAGCAGCCAATTTTGGCTAGCGGGGTACGGGGGCACAGATACGCAGTATTTT. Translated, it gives CASSQFWLAGYGGTDTQYF.